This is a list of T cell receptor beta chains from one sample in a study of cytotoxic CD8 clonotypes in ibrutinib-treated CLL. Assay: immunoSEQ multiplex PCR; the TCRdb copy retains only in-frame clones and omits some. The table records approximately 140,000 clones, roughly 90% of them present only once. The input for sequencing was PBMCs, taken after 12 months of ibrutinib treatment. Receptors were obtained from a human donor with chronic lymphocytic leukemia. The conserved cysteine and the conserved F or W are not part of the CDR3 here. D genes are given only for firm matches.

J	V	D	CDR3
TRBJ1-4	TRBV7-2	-	ASSLAHGQGTNEKLF
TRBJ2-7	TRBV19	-	ASSKMRGYEQY
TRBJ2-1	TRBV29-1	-	SVTPKASYNEQF
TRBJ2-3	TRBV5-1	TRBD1	ASSPGTGGSDTQY
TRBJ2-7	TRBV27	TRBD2	ASSLYPGGSYEQY
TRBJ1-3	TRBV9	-	ASSVSGLSGNTIY
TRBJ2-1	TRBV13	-	ASSSVDNEQF
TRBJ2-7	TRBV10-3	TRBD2	AISEGTSARYEQY
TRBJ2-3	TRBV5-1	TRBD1	ASTRQGAGTDTQY
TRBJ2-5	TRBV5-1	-	ASSSNGRSQETQY
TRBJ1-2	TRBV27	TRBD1	ASSLVYRGSYT
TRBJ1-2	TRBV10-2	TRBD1	ASSDTGQAYGYT
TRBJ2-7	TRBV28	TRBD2	ASRMSGRASEQY
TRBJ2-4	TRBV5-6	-	ASSLAGQNIQY
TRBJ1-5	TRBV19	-	ASRPPASNQPQH
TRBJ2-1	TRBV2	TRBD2	ASSEAARGGIHNEQF
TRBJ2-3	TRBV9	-	ASSSRGLSTDTQY
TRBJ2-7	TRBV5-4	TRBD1	ASSPGTGDYEQY
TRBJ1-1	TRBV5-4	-	ASSLGVEAF
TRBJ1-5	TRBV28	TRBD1	ASSLAQGAQPQH
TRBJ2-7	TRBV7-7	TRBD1	ASSLGQGLYEQY
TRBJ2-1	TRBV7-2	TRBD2	ASSPSGGYNEQF
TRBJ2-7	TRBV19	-	ASSPQDWGGHLGFEQY
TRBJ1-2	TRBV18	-	ASSPSLGEGYT
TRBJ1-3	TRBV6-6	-	ASSFGQSGNTIY
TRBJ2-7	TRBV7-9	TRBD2	ASSPNWSGSYEQY
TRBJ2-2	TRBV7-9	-	ASSPGVLTTNTGELF
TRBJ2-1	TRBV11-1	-	ASSLGSTAAYNEQF
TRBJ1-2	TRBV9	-	ASSVGTAGSGYT
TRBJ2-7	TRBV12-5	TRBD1	ASGAGTGKAVPYEQY
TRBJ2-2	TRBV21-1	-	ASSKVRTKNTGELF
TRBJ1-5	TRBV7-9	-	ASSLAPQNNQPQH
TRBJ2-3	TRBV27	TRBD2	ASRPRLAGSTDTQY
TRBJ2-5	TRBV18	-	ASSPGETQY
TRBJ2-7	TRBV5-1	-	ASSGSDDSYEQY
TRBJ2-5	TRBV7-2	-	ASSTRRGETQY
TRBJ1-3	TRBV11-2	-	ASSSEGWGTIY
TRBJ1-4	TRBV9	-	ASSPQGNEKLF
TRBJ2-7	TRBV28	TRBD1	ASNYRDRSPDEQY
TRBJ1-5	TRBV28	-	ASSSTASYQPQH
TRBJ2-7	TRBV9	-	ASSVDPTGGDYEQY
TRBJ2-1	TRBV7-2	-	ASSLVPYSPHSYNEQF
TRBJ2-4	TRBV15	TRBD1	ATGTATLAKNIQY
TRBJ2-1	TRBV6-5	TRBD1	ASTDRDRVKF
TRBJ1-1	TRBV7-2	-	ASSPTLMNTEAF
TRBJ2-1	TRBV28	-	ASSRLGGGNEQF
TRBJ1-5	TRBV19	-	ASSRRHNQPQH
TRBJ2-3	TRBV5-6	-	ASSLSLKDTQY
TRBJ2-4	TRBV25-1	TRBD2	AVSSGVLQY
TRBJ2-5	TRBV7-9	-	ASSRGVTQY
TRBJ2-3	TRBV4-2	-	ASSQVILDTQY